This T cell receptor beta chain was captured by sequencing in a study of cytomegalovirus exposure and HLA in healthy donors. With 60 Vbeta and 13 Jbeta primers, the PCR was carried out. TCRdb's copy holds only in-frame clones and misses some; the assay was immunoSEQ multiplex PCR. Of 150,000 to 200,000 clones detected, 60% to 80% appear once; the ten largest clones hold roughly 5.8%. The CDR3 covers 13 residues. The germline gives CDR1 SQVTM, CDR2 ANQGSEA. The V end was cut by 5 bases, the J end by 8 bases, with 18 bases between. Study results and limitations: In vitro work confirmed that a few CMV-associated chains recognize CMV antigens. Reports described diagnosis of cytomegalovirus status by the classifier as highly specific and sensitive. Researchers had no immune exposure information except CMV serostatus available.

In its sample, this clone was seen once. Antigen specificity is unknown. The V gene is TRBV29-1, the J gene TRBJ1-1; maybe TRBD1 (6 bases). The sample taken for sequencing was PBMCs. The clonotype comes from a man aged 35-49 years in good health and CMV-seropositive. The CDR3 is CSVYDGGSSEAFF. The CDR3 coding sequence is TGCAGCGTTTACGATGGGGGCAGCTCCGAAGCTTTCTTT.